This T cell receptor (beta chain) was recorded in a study of shared clonotypes between healthy human individuals. Germline-derived CDR1 and CDR2 are ENHRY and SYGVKD. Trimming pared 8 bases from V and 4 bases from J, leaving 18 bases between. The CDR3 contains 15 residues. The donors, all of them Caucasian adults, lived in Nashville, Tennessee. Libraries were prepared by immunoSEQ multiplex PCR; TCRdb keeps only in-frame clonotypes and omits some of them. The sample records roughly 2.4 million clones, 90% to 96% being singletons. V usage is TRBV10-3 and J usage is TRBJ1-3; no definite D call. This clonotype was sampled from a young man in good health. The specimen was naive CD4+ T cells sorted from blood. Stated subset: CD45RA+ positively selected. The CDR3 reads CAIGTDRPQGNTIYF. The CDR3 region has the DNA TGTGCCATCGGAACAGACCGGCCCCAAGGAAACACCATATATTTT.